This T cell receptor (beta chain) derives from a study of CD8+ T cells in alopecia areata. The wider study: Those treated were given oral tofacitinib at 5 to 10 mg twice daily.

As for this clone: Its antigen is not identified.

Study-wide findings and caveats: Scalp clonality, together with expanded CD8+ clones among the top 100, fell significantly with tofacitinib. Baseline CD8+ expansion's link to response remains uncertain, as there was one nonresponder.

After isolation, RNA underwent reverse transcription to generate cDNA as the sequencing template. Clones were read by immunoSEQ multiplex PCR, and TCRdb kept only the in-frame ones, dropping some. This table has under 150,000 clones, approximately 80% appearing once. Treatment reported: oral pan-JAK inhibitor, 5-10 mg twice daily. Alopecia areata patients had lesional scalp punch biopsies and peripheral blood taken from them. The CDR3 has 16 residues. With 3 bases removed from V and 5 bases from J, the gap between germline ends came to 20 bases. Germline lookup yields CDR1 SGHRS and CDR2 YFSETQ. This TCR was sampled from a human donor with alopecia areata. The sequencing used CD8+ T cells sorted from blood, collected at week 4, from a patient treated with tofacitinib. The chain has TRBV5-1 and TRBJ2-5; tentatively, D is TRBD2 (7 bases). CDR3 residues: CASSSGEGGGLETQYF. The CDR3 region has the DNA TGCGCCAGCAGCTCCGGTGAGGGAGGGGGGCTTGAGACCCAGTACTTC.